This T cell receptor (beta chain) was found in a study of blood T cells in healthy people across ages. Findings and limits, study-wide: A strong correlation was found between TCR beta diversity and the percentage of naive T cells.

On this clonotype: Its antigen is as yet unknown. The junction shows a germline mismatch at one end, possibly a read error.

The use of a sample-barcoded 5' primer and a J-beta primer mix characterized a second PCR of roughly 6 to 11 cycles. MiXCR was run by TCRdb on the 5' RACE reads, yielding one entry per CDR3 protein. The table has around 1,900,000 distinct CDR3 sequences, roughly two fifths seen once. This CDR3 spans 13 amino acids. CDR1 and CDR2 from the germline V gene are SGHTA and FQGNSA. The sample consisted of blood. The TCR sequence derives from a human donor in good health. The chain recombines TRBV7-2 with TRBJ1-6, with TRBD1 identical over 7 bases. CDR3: CASRITGRGPPHF. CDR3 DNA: TGTGCCAGCAGGATCACAGGGAGGGGGCCCCCCCACTTT.